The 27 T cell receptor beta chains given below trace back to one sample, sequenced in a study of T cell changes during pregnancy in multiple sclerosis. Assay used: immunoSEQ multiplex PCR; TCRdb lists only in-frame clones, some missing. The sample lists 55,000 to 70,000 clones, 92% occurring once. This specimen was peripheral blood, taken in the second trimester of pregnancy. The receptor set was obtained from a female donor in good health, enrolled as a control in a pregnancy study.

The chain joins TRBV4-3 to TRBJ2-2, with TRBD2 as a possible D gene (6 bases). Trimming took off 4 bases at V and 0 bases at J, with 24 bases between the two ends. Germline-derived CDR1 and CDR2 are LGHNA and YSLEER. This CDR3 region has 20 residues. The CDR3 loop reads CASSPRIKGGGITNTGELFF. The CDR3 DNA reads TGCGCCAGCAGCCCGAGGATTAAAGGAGGCGGGATCACGAACACCGGGGAGCTGTTTTTT.

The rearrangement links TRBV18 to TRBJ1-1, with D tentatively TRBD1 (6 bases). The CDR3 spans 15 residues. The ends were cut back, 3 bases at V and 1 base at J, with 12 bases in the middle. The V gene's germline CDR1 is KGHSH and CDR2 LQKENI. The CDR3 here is CASSPMTGWNTEAFF. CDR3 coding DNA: TGTGCCAGCTCACCCATGACAGGATGGAACACTGAAGCTTTCTTT.

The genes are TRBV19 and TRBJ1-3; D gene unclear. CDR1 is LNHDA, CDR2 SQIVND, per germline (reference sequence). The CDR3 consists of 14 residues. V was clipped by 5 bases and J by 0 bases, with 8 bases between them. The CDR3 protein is CASSPGYSGNTIYF. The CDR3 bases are TGTGCCAGTAGTCCAGGCTACTCTGGAAACACCATATATTTT.

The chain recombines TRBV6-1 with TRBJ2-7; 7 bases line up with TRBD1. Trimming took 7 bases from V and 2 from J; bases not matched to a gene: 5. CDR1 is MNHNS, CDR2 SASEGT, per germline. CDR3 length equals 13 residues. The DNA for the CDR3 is TGTGCCAGCATGGGAGACAGGGCCTACGAGCAGTACTTC. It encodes CASMGDRAYEQYF.

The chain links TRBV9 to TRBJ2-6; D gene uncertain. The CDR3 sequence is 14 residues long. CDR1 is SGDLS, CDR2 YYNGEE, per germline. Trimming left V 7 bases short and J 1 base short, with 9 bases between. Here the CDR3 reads CASSVASGANVLTF. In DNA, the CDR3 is TGTGCCAGCTCCGTGGCTTCTGGGGCCAACGTCCTGACTTTC.

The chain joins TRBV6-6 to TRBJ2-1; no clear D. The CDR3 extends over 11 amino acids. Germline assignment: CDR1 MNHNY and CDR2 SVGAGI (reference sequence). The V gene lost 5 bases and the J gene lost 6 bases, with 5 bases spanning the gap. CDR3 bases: TGTGCCAGCAGTCCTTTCAATGAGCAGTTCTTC. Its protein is CASSPFNEQFF.

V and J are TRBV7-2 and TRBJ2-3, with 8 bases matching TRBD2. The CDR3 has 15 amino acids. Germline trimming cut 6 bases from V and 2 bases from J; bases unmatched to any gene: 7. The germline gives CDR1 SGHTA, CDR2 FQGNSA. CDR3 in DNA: TGTGCCAGCAGTTTTAGCGGGGTGAACACAGATACGCAGTATTTT. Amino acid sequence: CASSFSGVNTDTQYF. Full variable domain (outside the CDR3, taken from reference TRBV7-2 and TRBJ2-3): GAGVSQSPSNKVTEKGKDVELRCDPISGHTALYWYRQSLGQGLEFLIYFQGNSAPDKSGLPSDRFSAERTGGSVSTLTIQRTQQEDSAVYLCASSFSGVNTDTQYFGPGTRLTVL.

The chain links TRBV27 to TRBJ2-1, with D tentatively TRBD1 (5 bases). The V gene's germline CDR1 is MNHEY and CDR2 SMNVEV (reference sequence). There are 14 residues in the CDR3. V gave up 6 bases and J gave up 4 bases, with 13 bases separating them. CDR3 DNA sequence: TGTGCCAGCAGCGAGACAGTCCCTTACAATGAGCAGTTCTTC. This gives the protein CASSETVPYNEQFF.

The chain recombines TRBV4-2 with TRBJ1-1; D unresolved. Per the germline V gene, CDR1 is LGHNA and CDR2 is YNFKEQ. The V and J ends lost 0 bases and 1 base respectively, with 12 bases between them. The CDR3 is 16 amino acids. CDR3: CASSQDRKQANTEAFF. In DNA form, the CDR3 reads TGTGCCAGCAGCCAAGATCGAAAGCAGGCGAACACTGAAGCTTTCTTT.

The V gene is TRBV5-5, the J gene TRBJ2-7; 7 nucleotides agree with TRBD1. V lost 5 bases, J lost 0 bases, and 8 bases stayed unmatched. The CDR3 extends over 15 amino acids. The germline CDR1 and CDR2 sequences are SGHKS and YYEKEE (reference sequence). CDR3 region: CASSTGARSSYEQYF. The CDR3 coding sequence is TGTGCCAGCAGTACAGGGGCCAGGAGCTCCTACGAGCAGTACTTC.

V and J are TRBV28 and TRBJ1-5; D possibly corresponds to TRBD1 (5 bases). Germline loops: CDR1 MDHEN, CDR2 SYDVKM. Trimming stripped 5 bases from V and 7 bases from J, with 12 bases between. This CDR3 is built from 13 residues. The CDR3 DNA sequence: TGTGCCAGCAGTCCCAGGGTAGAGCAGCCCCAGCATTTT. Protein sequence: CASSPRVEQPQHF.

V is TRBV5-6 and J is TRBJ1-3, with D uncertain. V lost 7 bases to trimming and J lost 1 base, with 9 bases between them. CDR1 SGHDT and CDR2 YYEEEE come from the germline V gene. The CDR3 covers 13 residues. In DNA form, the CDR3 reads TGTGCCAGCTCCTCCTTATCTGGAAACACCATATATTTT. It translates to CASSSLSGNTIYF.

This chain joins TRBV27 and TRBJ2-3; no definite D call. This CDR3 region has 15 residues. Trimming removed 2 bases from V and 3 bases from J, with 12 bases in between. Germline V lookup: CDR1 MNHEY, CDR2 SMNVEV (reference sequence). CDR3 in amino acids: CASSLLAVSTDTQYF. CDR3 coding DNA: TGTGCCAGCAGTTTACTGGCGGTTTCAACAGATACGCAGTATTTT.

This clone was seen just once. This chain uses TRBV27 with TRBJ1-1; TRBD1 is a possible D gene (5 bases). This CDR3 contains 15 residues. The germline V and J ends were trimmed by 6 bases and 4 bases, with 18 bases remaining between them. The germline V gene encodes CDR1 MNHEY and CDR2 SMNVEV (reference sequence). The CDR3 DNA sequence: TGTGCCAGCAGCTATGATTCAAGGGGAGGCACTGAAGCTTTCTTT. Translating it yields CASSYDSRGGTEAFF.

In nucleotides, the CDR3 is TGTGCCAGCAGCCCCGCCATAGCGGACACCATATATTTT. Translating gives CASSPAIADTIYF. The J gene is TRBJ1-3, the V gene TRBV7-2, with D unresolved. The CDR3 loop spans 13 amino acids. Germline V lookup: CDR1 SGHTA, CDR2 FQGNSA. Trimming took 5 bases from V and 8 from J, leaving 13 bases between them. The full variable domain, rest sourced from reference TRBV7-2 and TRBJ1-3, is GAGVSQSPSNKVTEKGKDVELRCDPISGHTALYWYRQSLGQGLEFLIYFQGNSAPDKSGLPSDRFSAERTGGSVSTLTIQRTQQEDSAVYLCASSPAIADTIYFGEGSWLTVV.

The CDR3 loop is CASSQMDGEAQYF. CDR3 DNA sequence: TGTGCCAGCAGCCAAATGGACGGGGAGGCCCAGTACTTC. The rearrangement links TRBV7-3 to TRBJ2-5; possibly TRBD2 for D (6 bases). There are 13 residues in the CDR3. Germline CDR1 reads SGHTA; CDR2 reads FQGTGA. Trimming pared 5 bases from V and 9 bases from J, leaving 16 bases between.

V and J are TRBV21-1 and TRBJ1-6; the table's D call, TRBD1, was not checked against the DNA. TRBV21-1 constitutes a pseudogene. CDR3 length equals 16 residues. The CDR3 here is CASSKDTGHLNSPLHF. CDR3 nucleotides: TGTGCCAGCAGCAAAGATACGGGACACTTGAATTCACCCCTCCACTTT.

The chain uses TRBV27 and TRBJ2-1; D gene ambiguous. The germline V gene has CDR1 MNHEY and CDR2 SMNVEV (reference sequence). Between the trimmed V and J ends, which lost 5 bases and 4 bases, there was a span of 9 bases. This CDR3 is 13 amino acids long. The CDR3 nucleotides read TGTGCCAGCAGTCCCGTGAGGTACAATGAGCAGTTCTTC. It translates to CASSPVRYNEQFF.

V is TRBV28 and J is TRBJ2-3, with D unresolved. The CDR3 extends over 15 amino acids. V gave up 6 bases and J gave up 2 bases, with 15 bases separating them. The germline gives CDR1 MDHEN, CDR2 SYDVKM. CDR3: CASSPRHPNTDTQYF. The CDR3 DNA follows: TGTGCCAGCAGCCCCAGACACCCGAACACAGATACGCAGTATTTT.

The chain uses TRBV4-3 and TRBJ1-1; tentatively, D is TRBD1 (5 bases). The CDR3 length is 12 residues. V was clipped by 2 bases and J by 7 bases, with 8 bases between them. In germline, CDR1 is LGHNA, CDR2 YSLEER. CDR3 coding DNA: TGCGCCAGCAGCCAACAGCAGGGTGAAGCTTTCTTT. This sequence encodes CASSQQQGEAFF.

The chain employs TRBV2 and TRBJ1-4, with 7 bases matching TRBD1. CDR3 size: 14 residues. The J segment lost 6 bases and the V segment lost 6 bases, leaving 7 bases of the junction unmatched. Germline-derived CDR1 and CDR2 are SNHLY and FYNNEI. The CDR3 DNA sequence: TGTGCCAGCAGCCCCGGGACAGCTTATGAAAAACTGTTTTTT. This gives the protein CASSPGTAYEKLFF.

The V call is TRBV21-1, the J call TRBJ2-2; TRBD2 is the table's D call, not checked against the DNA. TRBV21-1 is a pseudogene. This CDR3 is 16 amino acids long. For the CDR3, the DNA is TGTGCCAGCAGCAAGAAAGGTAGCGGGGGGACCGGGGAGCTGTTTTTT. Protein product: CASSKKGSGGTGELFF.

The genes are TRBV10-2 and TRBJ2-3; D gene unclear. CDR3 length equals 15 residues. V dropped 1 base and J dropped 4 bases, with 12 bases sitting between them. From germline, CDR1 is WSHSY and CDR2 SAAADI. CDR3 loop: CASSELGLAADTQYF. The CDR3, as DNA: TGCGCCAGCAGTGAGTTGGGTCTGGCGGCAGATACGCAGTATTTT.

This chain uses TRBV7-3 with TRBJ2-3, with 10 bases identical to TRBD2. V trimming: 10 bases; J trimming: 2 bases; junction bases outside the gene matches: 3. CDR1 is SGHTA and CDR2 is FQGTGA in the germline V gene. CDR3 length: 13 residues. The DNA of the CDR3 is TGTGCCACCGGACTAGCGGCCACAGATACGCAGTATTTT. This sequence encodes CATGLAATDTQYF.

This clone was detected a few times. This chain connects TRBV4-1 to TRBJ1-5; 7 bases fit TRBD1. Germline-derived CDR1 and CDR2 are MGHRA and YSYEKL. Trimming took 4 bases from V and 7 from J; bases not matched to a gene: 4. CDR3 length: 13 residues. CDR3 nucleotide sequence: TGCGCCAGCAGCCCTACAGGGGTCCAGCCCCAGCATTTT. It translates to CASSPTGVQPQHF.

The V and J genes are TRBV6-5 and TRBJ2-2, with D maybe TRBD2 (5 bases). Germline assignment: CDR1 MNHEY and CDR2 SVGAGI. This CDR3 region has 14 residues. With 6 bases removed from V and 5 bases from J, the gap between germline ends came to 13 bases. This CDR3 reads CASSGEYKTGELFF. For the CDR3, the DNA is TGTGCCAGCAGCGGGGAATACAAAACCGGGGAGCTGTTTTTT.

CDR3 DNA: TGTGCCAGCAGCCCGGGACAGGAGCTCACCGGGGAGCTGTTTTTT. This encodes CASSPGQELTGELFF. The chain couples TRBV7-9 to TRBJ2-2; the match to TRBD1 covers 8 bases. V lost 5 bases to trimming and J lost 4 bases; unmatched junction nucleotides: 6. Germline V gene sequence: CDR1 SEHNR, CDR2 FQNEAQ (reference sequence). The length of the CDR3 is 15 residues.